The 19 T cell receptor beta chains given below trace back to one sample, sequenced in a study of a mutant IDH1 vaccine in newly diagnosed glioma. Sequencing was performed with immunoSEQ multiplex PCR; in TCRdb, only in-frame clones are kept and a portion is missing. The sample lists around 58,000 clones, 81% occurring once. Their specific antigens are unknown. Time point specified: week 5, during vaccination. Doses of 300 ug of mutant IDH1 20-mer peptide were given with topical imiquimod. The material sequenced was PBMCs, taken from a glioma patient whose treatment included an IDH1 peptide vaccine. The receptors shown here come from a man aged 25-40 years with glioma.

This chain connects TRBV11-2 to TRBJ2-6, with D unclear. The CDR3 extends over 15 amino acids. Germline V gene lookup returns CDR1 SGHAT and CDR2 FQNNGV. The germline V and J ends were trimmed by 0 bases and 4 bases, with 7 bases remaining between them. The CDR3 DNA reads as TGTGCCAGCAGCTTAGAGGGCCGGGGGGCCAACGTCCTGACTTTC. This gives the protein CASSLEGRGANVLTF.

This chain links TRBV4-2 with TRBJ2-5; D is undetermined. This CDR3 is 13 amino acids long. V lost 1 base and J 5 bases, leaving 8 bases between the germline ends. The germline gives CDR1 LGHNA, CDR2 YNFKEQ. The CDR3 coding sequence is TGTGCCAGCAGCCAAGCTAGTATGGAGACCCAGTACTTC. Its translation: CASSQASMETQYF.

The sample holds a few counts of this clone. V usage is TRBV20-1 and J usage is TRBJ1-2, with D possibly TRBD1 on 5 matching bases. Trimming left V 1 base short and J 8 bases short, with 8 bases between. The CDR3 totals 11 residues. Germline V lookup: CDR1 DFQATT, CDR2 SNEGSKA (reference sequence). CDR3 bases: TGCAGTGCTAGAGCCCGGGGGGGCTACACCTTC. As protein: CSARARGGYTF.

This clone was counted a few times. The rearrangement joins TRBV10-2 to TRBJ2-2, with D hard to call. V was clipped by 4 bases and J by 7 bases, with 10 bases between them. The CDR3 loop spans 13 amino acids. The germline V gene encodes CDR1 WSHSY and CDR2 SAAADI. CDR3 protein: CASSGELGGELFF. Written as DNA, the CDR3 is TGCGCCAGCAGTGGAGAGTTAGGCGGGGAGCTGTTTTTT.

This clone was observed a few times. The V and J genes are TRBV7-8 and TRBJ1-1; possible D gene TRBD1, 5 bases. The CDR3 length is 16 residues. Trimming took off 1 base at V and 1 base at J, with 13 bases between the two ends. Germline assignment: CDR1 SGHVS and CDR2 FQNEAQ. The CDR3 is CASSLVSRGQNTEAFF. The CDR3 nucleotides read TGTGCCAGCAGCTTAGTTTCTCGGGGCCAGAACACTGAAGCTTTCTTT.

The gene calls are TRBV7-8 and TRBJ2-7, with D possibly being TRBD1 or TRBD2 (6 bases each). Germline V gene data show CDR1 as SGHVS and CDR2 as FQNEAQ. The length of the CDR3 is 13 residues. Between the trimmed V and J ends, which lost 5 bases and 3 bases, there was a span of 11 bases. In DNA, the CDR3 is TGTGCCAGCAGCCCGGGGGCTCTCTACGAGCAGTACTTC. It is translated as CASSPGALYEQYF. Based on the CDR3 plus reference TRBV7-8 and TRBJ2-7, the full variable domain is GAGVSQSPRYKVAKRGQDVALRCDPISGHVSLFWYQQALGQGPEFLTYFQNEAQLDKSGLPSDRFFAERPEGSVSTLKIQRTQQEDSAVYLCASSPGALYEQYFGPGTRLTVT.

This clone was recorded a few times. The CDR3 is CASSIVSPKGQPQHF. The CDR3 DNA is TGTGCCAGTAGTATAGTCAGCCCCAAGGGTCAGCCCCAGCATTTT. The rearrangement links TRBV19 to TRBJ1-5, with no clear D. CDR1 is LNHDA and CDR2 is SQIVND in the germline V gene (reference sequence). The CDR3 is made up of 15 amino acids. V was clipped by 1 base and J by 6 bases, with 13 bases between them.

The V and J genes are TRBV2 and TRBJ1-2; TRBD1 matches 8 bases. Trimming removed 4 bases from V and 7 bases from J; junction bases left unmatched: 8. CDR3 length: 14 amino acids. Looked up from germline, CDR1 is SNHLY and CDR2 is FYNNEI. The CDR3: CASSVDRGWGGYTF. CDR3 bases: TGTGCCAGCAGTGTAGACAGGGGATGGGGTGGCTACACCTTC.

The chain recombines TRBV15 with TRBJ2-7, with a weak D call TRBD2 (7 bases). The germline V and J ends were trimmed by 3 bases and 2 bases, with 14 bases remaining between them. The CDR3 is made up of 15 amino acids. Germline V lookup: CDR1 LNHNV, CDR2 YYDKDF (reference sequence). DNA for the CDR3: TGTGCCACCAGCAGGGGGGGGCTTGAGACCTACGAGCAGTACTTC. Its protein is CATSRGGLETYEQYF. Looking up the rest from reference TRBV15 and TRBJ2-7 gives the full variable domain: DAMVIQNPRYQVTQFGKPVTLSCSQTLNHNVMYWYQQKSSQAPKLLFHYYDKDFNNEADTPDNFQSRRPNTSFCFLDIRSPGLGDTAMYLCATSRGGLETYEQYFGPGTRLTVT.

This chain connects TRBV6-7 to TRBJ2-1; TRBD2 matches 8 bases. TRBV6-7 counts as an open reading frame of uncertain function. V dropped 9 bases and J dropped 2; count of bases not matched to a gene: 6. This CDR3 region has 14 residues. The CDR3 nucleotides read TGTGCCAGTTGTAGCGGGGAGACCTACAATGAGCAGTTCTTC. This translates into CASCSGETYNEQFF.

The chain has TRBV12-5 and TRBJ1-3, with D possibly TRBD1 on 5 matching bases. Germline V gives CDR1 LGHNT, CDR2 FRNRAP. V was shortened by 4 bases and J by 4 bases, with 20 bases between the two germline ends. This CDR3 region has 17 residues. DNA for the CDR3: TGTGCTAGTGGTTCACCCCTAACCCCCGGGGCCGGAAACACCATATATTTT. It specifies CASGSPLTPGAGNTIYF.

This chain joins TRBV10-3 and TRBJ2-2, with 8 nucleotides matching TRBD1. CDR3 length equals 14 residues. The J segment lost 7 bases and the V segment lost 11 bases, leaving 12 bases of the junction unmatched. CDR1 is ENHRY, CDR2 SYGVKD, per germline. CDR3 protein: CASKGRGLDGELFF. The CDR3 region has the DNA TGTGCCTCGAAGGGCAGGGGGCTCGACGGGGAGCTGTTTTTT.

The rearrangement links TRBV19 to TRBJ1-1, with TRBD1 matching over 7 bases. This CDR3 has 12 residues. Per germline, CDR1 LNHDA and CDR2 SQIVND (reference sequence). With 2 bases clipped from V and 8 bases from J, the junction kept 2 bases outside the gene matches. The CDR3 here is CASSIRTGEAFF. For the CDR3, the DNA is TGTGCCAGTAGTATACGGACAGGAGAAGCTTTCTTT.

This rearrangement joins TRBV7-2 to TRBJ1-1; no reliable D call. The germline V gene has CDR1 SGHTA and CDR2 FQGNSA. The length of the CDR3 is 13 residues. Trimming stripped 2 bases from V and 1 base from J, with 5 bases between. The CDR3 nucleotides read TGTGCCAGCAGCTTAAGCAGGAACACTGAAGCTTTCTTT. Translating gives CASSLSRNTEAFF.

The chain combines TRBV6-6 with TRBJ1-2; D gene ambiguous. The V gene lost 0 bases and the J gene lost 2 bases, with 10 bases spanning the gap. Looked up from germline, CDR1 is MNHNY and CDR2 is SVGAGI (reference sequence). The CDR3 is 15 residues long. This CDR3 is CASSYSSRVNYGYTF. Here the CDR3 DNA reads TGTGCCAGCAGTTACTCTTCTAGGGTCAACTATGGCTACACCTTC.

To note about this clone: One junction end disagrees with the germline gene, perhaps due to a read error. V gene TRBV10-3 combines with J gene TRBJ1-5; D might be TRBD1 (6 bases). Looked up from germline, CDR1 is ENHRY and CDR2 is SYGVKD. CDR3 length equals 15 residues. The CDR3, as DNA: TGTGCCAGCAGTGAATCGGCAGGGGGCAATCAGCCCCAGCATTTT. It translates to CASSESAGGNQPQHF.

The rearrangement joins TRBV7-2 to TRBJ1-1, with D possibly matching TRBD1 (6 bases). Germline-derived CDR1 and CDR2 are SGHTA and FQGNSA. V lost 1 base to trimming and J lost 5 bases, with 14 bases between them. This CDR3 has 15 residues. In DNA, the CDR3 is TGTGCCAGCAGCTTAGATCGGGGGGCACGAACTGAAGCTTTCTTT. Residues: CASSLDRGARTEAFF.

This clone appeared once. The J gene is TRBJ1-5, the V gene TRBV4-1; D gene uncertain. Trimming took 4 bases from V and 3 from J, leaving 13 bases between them. The CDR3 has 15 amino acids. The germline V gene has CDR1 MGHRA and CDR2 YSYEKL. CDR3 sequence reads: CASSPLGGNNQPQHF. DNA of the CDR3: TGCGCCAGCAGCCCCCTGGGAGGGAACAATCAGCCCCAGCATTTT.

The V and J genes are TRBV7-8 and TRBJ2-1, with 7 bases that match TRBD2. The V and J ends lost 6 bases and 11 bases, in that order; junction bases with no gene match: 4. The CDR3 contains 11 residues. Germline V gene lookup returns CDR1 SGHVS and CDR2 FQNEAQ. CDR3 sequence reads: CASRQTSQQFF. For the CDR3, the DNA is TGTGCCAGCAGACAGACTAGCCAGCAGTTCTTC.